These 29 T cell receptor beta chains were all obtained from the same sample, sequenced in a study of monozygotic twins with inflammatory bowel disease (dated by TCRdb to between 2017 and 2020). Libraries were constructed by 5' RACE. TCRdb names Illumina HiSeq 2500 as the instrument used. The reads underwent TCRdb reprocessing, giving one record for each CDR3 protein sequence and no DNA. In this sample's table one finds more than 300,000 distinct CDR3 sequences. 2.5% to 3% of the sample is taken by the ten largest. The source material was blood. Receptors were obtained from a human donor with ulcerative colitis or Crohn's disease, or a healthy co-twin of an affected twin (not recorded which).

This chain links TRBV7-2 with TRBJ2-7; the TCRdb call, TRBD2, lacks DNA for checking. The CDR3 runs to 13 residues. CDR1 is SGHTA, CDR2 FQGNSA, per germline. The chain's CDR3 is CASSTRRDLEQYF.

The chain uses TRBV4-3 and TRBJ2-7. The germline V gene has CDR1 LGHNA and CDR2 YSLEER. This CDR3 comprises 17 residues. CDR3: CASSLEPGRNAAYEQYF.

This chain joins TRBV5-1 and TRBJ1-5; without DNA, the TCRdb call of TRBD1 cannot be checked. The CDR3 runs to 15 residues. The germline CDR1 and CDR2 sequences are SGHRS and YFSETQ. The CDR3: CASSLAHGADQPQHF. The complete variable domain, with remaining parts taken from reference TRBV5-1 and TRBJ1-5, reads KAGVTQTPRYLIKTRGQQVTLSCSPISGHRSVSWYQQTPGQGLQFLFEYFSETQRNKGNFPGRFSGRQFSNSRSEMNVSTLELGDSALYLCASSLAHGADQPQHFGDGTRLSIL.

The CDR3 sequence is CASSQEHQALSYGYTF. This chain uses TRBV4-3 with TRBJ1-2. Germline CDR1 LGHNA, CDR2 YSLEER. CDR3 size: 16 residues.

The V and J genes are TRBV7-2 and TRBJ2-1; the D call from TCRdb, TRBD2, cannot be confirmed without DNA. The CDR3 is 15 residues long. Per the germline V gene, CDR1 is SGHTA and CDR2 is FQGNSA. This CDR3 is CASSLLAGTYNEQFF.

This CDR3 reads CASSLGMGESNQPQHF. The rearrangement uses TRBV7-9 and TRBJ1-5; the D call of TRBD1 rests on TCRdb alone, since no DNA is present to check it. Germline loops: CDR1 SEHNR, CDR2 FQNEAQ (reference sequence). The CDR3 runs to 16 residues.

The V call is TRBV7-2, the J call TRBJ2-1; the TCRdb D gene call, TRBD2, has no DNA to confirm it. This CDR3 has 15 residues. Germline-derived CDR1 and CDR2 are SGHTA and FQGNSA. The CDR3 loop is CASSQGPFWGNEQFF.

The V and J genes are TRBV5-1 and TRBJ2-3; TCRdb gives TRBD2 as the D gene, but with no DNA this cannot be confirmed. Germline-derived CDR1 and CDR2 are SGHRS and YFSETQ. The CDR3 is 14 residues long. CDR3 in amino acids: CASRRGAGTDTQYF.

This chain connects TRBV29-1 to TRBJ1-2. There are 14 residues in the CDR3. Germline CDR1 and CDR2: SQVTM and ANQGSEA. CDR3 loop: CSVDGRREGYGYTF.

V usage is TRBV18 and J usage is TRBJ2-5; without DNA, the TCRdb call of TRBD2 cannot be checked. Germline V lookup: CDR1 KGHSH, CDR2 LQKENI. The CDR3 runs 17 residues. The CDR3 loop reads CASSRTQLAGVQETQYF.

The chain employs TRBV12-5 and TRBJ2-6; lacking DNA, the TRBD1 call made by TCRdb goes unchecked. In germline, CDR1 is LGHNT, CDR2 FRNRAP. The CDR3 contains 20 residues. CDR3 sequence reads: CASGLFLGAGTGSGANVLTF.

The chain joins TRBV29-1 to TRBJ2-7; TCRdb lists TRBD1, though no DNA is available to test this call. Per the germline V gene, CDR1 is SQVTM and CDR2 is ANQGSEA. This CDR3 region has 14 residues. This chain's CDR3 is CSVETGGPNYEQYF.

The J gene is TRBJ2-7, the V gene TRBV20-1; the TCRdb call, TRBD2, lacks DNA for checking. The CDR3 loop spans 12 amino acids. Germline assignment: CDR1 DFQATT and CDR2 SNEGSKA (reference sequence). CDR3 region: CSEILQSGEQYF.

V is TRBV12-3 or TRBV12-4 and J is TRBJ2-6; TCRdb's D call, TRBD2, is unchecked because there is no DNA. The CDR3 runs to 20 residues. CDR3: CASSSPPTSGHSSGANVLTF.

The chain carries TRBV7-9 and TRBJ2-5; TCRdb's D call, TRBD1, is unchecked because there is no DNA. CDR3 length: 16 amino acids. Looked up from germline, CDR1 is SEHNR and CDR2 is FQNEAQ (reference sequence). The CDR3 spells CASSSTRQGVGETQYF.

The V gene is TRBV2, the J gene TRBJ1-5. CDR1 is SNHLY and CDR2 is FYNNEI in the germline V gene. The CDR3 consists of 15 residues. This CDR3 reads CASSVSTTSNQPQHF.

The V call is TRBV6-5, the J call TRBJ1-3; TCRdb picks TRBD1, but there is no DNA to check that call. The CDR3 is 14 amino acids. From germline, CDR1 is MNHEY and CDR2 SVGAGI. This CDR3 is CASSYGGRGNTIYF.

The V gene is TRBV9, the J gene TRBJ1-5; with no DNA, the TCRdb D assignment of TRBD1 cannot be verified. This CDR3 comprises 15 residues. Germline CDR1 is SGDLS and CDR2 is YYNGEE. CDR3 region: CASSPDPDVNQPQHF.

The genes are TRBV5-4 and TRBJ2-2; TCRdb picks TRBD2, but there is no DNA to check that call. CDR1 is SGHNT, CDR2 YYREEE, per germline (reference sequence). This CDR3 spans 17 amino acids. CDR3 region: CASTGTPTSIGAGELFF.

The CDR3 region is CASSETGGDTEAFF. V is TRBV7-6 and J is TRBJ1-1; no DNA is available, so the TRBD1 call from TCRdb remains unchecked. Germline CDR1 reads SGHVS; CDR2 reads FNYEAQ. The CDR3 is made up of 14 amino acids.

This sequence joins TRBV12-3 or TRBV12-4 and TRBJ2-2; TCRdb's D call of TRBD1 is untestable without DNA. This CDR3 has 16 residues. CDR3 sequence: CAVRAGGSSVAGELFF.

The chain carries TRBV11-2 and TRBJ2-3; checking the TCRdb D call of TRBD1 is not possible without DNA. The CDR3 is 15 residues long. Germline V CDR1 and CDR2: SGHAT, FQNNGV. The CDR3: CASSLARTGADTQYF.

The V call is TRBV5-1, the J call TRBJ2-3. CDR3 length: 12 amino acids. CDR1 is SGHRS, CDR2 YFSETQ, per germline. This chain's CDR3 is CASSFTYDTQYF. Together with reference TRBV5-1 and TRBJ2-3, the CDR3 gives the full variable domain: KAGVTQTPRYLIKTRGQQVTLSCSPISGHRSVSWYQQTPGQGLQFLFEYFSETQRNKGNFPGRFSGRQFSNSRSEMNVSTLELGDSALYLCASSFTYDTQYFGPGTRLTVL.

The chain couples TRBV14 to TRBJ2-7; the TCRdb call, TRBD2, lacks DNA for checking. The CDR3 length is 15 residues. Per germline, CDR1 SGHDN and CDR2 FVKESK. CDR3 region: CASSQDGPRAYEQYF.

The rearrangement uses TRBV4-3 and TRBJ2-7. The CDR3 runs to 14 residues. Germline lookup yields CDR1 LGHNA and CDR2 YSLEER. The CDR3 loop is CASSPDLAIYEQYF.

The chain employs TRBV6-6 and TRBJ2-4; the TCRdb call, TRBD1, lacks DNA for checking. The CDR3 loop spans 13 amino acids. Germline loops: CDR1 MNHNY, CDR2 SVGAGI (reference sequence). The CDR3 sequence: CATASGVGDIQYF.

The CDR3 is CASSLMGARDEAFF. This rearrangement joins TRBV12-3 or TRBV12-4 to TRBJ1-1; TCRdb's D gene call, TRBD1, goes unchecked for lack of DNA. The CDR3 totals 14 residues.

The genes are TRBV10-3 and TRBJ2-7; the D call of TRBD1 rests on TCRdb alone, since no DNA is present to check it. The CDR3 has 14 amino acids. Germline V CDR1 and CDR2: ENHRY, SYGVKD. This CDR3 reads CAISLGRSSYEQYF.

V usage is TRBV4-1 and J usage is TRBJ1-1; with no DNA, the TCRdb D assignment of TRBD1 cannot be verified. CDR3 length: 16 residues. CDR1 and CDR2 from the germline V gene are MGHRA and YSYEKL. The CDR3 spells CASSQGRLGVSTEAFF.